These 31 T cell receptor beta chains came from one sample sequenced in a study of T cells in Graves' hyperthyroidism and ophthalmopathy. Researchers took RNA transcripts and amplified the TCR beta CDR3 regions from them. TCR CDR3 underwent first-round RT-PCR with the HTBI primer set. One entry per CDR3 protein results from TCRdb running MiXCR on the multiplex PCR reads. The sample holds 640,000 or so distinct CDR3 sequences; approximately 15% are singletons and the top ten take less than 9%. Sequenced: blood. The receptors derive from a woman aged 18-29 years with Graves' ophthalmopathy.

This clonotype was counted ten times or more. V gene TRBV12-3 or TRBV12-4 combines with J gene TRBJ1-1; tentative D call: TRBD1 (5 bases). The germline V and J ends were trimmed by 7 bases and 0 bases, with 18 bases remaining between them. The length of the CDR3 is 16 residues. The CDR3 DNA is TGTGCCAGCATCCTCTCCCCCGGGGCCTTGAACACTGAAGCTTTCTTT. The encoded protein is CASILSPGALNTEAFF.

There are many counts of this clonotype. Here the CDR3 DNA reads TGTGCCAGCAGCCCAAACCCCCCGGGACAGGGGGGAGAGACTGAAGCTTTCTTT. This encodes CASSPNPPGQGGETEAFF. The chain joins TRBV28 to TRBJ1-1; 11 bases match TRBD1. CDR3 size: 18 residues. Germline loops: CDR1 MDHEN, CDR2 SYDVKM. Unmatched junction bases numbered 17, after V lost 6 bases and J lost 5 bases. The complete variable domain, with remaining parts taken from reference TRBV28 and TRBJ1-1, reads DVKVTQSSRYLVKRTGEKVFLECVQDMDHENMFWYRQDPGLGLRLIYFSYDVKMKEKGDIPEGYSVSREKKERFSLILESASTNQTSMYLCASSPNPPGQGGETEAFFGQGTRLTVV.

This clonotype has ten or more counts. CDR3 coding DNA: TGTGCCAGCAGCTTGACTGCGGACATGTCCTACAATGAGCAGTTCTTC. Translation gives CASSLTADMSYNEQFF. The chain has TRBV11-2 and TRBJ2-1, with TRBD1 as a possible D gene (5 bases). Germline V CDR1 and CDR2: SGHAT, FQNNGV. Between the trimmed V and J ends, which lost 3 bases and 1 base, there was a span of 13 bases. The CDR3 runs to 16 residues.

J is TRBJ1-6 and V is TRBV3-1; no definite D call. Trimming removed 4 bases at V and 10 bases at J, with 8 bases between. There are 12 residues in the CDR3. CDR1 is LGHDT and CDR2 is YNNKEL in the germline V gene (reference sequence). CDR3 protein: CASSLTESPLHF. The CDR3 DNA reads TGTGCCAGCAGCCTAACGGAGTCACCCCTCCACTTT.

This clonotype has ten or more counts. The chain employs TRBV7-9 and TRBJ2-1; 7 positions match TRBD2. Germline CDR1 reads SEHNR; CDR2 reads FQNEAQ (reference sequence). J lost 14 bases, V lost 4 bases, and 5 bases had no gene match. This CDR3 is built from 11 residues. The CDR3 nucleotides are TGTGCCAGCAGCTCCAGCGGGACCGAGTTCTTC. It translates to CASSSSGTEFF. The whole variable domain, remainder taken from reference TRBV7-9 and TRBJ2-1, is DTGVSQNPRHKITKRGQNVTFRCDPISEHNRLYWYRQTLGQGPEFLTYFQNEAQLEKSRLLSDRFSAERPKGSFSTLEIQRTEQGDSAMYLCASSSSGTEFFGPGTRLTVL.

This clonotype was seen ten or more times. The DNA for the CDR3 is TGTGCCAGCAGTTACTCGACCAGCGGGCTGGGGGATGAGCAGTTCTTC. This sequence encodes CASSYSTSGLGDEQFF. The chain carries TRBV6-2 or TRBV6-3 and TRBJ2-1, with D tentatively TRBD2 (6 bases). This CDR3 contains 16 residues. With 0 bases removed from V and 8 bases from J, the gap between germline ends came to 17 bases. Germline V gene lookup returns CDR1 MNHEY and CDR2 SVGEGT.

The sample holds many counts of this clonotype. The genes are TRBV10-3 and TRBJ1-1; D is uncertain. V gave up 3 bases and J gave up 6 bases, with 11 bases separating them. CDR1 ENHRY and CDR2 SYGVKD come from the germline V gene. The CDR3 extends over 13 amino acids. The CDR3 DNA reads as TGTGCCATCAGTGAAGAGGGTCCAGCTGAAGCTTTCTTT. Residues: CAISEEGPAEAFF.

Ten or more counts support this clonotype. The gene calls are TRBV2 and TRBJ2-1; TRBD2 matches at 12 bases. V shed 7 bases and J 4 bases; nucleotides not matched to a gene: 5. The CDR3 is 15 amino acids. Germline V gene sequence: CDR1 SNHLY, CDR2 FYNNEI. CDR3: CASNRLAGGYNEQFF. DNA of the CDR3: TGTGCCAGCAATCGGCTAGCGGGAGGGTACAATGAGCAGTTCTTC.

This chain joins TRBV12-3 or TRBV12-4 and TRBJ2-1, with a weak D call TRBD1 (7 bases). V was trimmed by 10 bases and J by 9 bases, leaving 34 bases between them. The CDR3 loop spans 18 amino acids. The CDR3 DNA sequence: TGTGCCACCACGGACAGGAGCAAAAACGGACTAAACCAACTTGAGCAGTTCTTC. This sequence encodes CATTDRSKNGLNQLEQFF.

In its sample, this clonotype was seen many times. The chain carries TRBV5-5 and TRBJ2-7; TRBD1 matches 7 bases. The ends lost 3 bases at V and 4 bases at J; junction bases unmatched: 7. Germline CDR1 is SGHKS and CDR2 is YYEKEE (reference sequence). The CDR3 covers 14 residues. The CDR3 DNA follows: TGTGCCAGCAGCTACCCGGGACAGCAGTACGAGCAGTACTTC. Translated: CASSYPGQQYEQYF.

This clonotype has ten or more counts. CDR3 region: CASGPDLRRIHHEQFF. The CDR3 region has the DNA TGTGCTAGTGGTCCGGATCTTAGGCGGATACACCATGAGCAGTTCTTC. The genes are TRBV12-5 and TRBJ2-1; D is undetermined. This CDR3 region has 16 residues. Germline CDR1 LGHNT, CDR2 FRNRAP. V lost 5 bases, J lost 8 bases, and 22 bases lay in between.

This clonotype was picked up many times. The CDR3 bases are TGTGCCAGCAGCTTAGAGGGCCCCGGGACTAGCGGGAAAAATGAGCAGTTCTTC. Residues: CASSLEGPGTSGKNEQFF. The J gene is TRBJ2-1, the V gene TRBV7-2; the match to TRBD2 covers 13 bases. CDR1 and CDR2 (germline): SGHTA, FQGNSA. With 1 base clipped from V and 7 bases from J, the junction kept 10 bases outside the gene matches. The length of the CDR3 is 18 residues.

This clonotype was counted a few times. The chain links TRBV20-1 to TRBJ1-4; D is perhaps TRBD1 (5 bases). This CDR3 is built from 17 residues. V was clipped by 0 bases and J by 5 bases, with 19 bases between them. Germline V CDR1 and CDR2: DFQATT, SNEGSKA (reference sequence). The CDR3 bases are TGCAGTGCTAGAGATGACGGGCAGGCCGGGGGGAATGAAAAACTGTTTTTT. Translating it yields CSARDDGQAGGNEKLFF.

A single count supports this clonotype. CDR3 nucleotide sequence: TGTGCCAGCAGATACGGGGCAGGGTACGAGCAGTACTTC. Amino acids: CASRYGAGYEQYF. The rearrangement uses TRBV6-2 or TRBV6-3 and TRBJ2-7; D possibly matches TRBD1 or TRBD2 (5 bases each). The CDR3 runs 13 residues. V was cut by 6 bases and J by 4 bases, with 13 bases left in between. Germline lookup yields CDR1 MNHEY and CDR2 SVGEGT.

This clonotype was observed many times. V is TRBV28 and J is TRBJ2-3; D is perhaps TRBD2 (5 bases). The V and J ends lost 8 bases and 3 bases respectively, with 9 bases between them. CDR3 size: 12 residues. The germline V gene encodes CDR1 MDHEN and CDR2 SYDVKM. The CDR3 here is CASREGTDTQYF. The CDR3 DNA follows: TGTGCCAGCCGTGAGGGAACAGATACGCAGTATTTT.

The CDR3 reads CATSRVTGTGDNEQFF. In nucleotides, the CDR3 is TGTGCCACCAGCAGAGTTACCGGGACAGGTGACAATGAGCAGTTCTTC. V is TRBV15 and J is TRBJ2-1; 8 bases are a match to TRBD1. CDR1 is LNHNV and CDR2 is YYDKDF in the germline V gene (reference sequence). V trimming: 1 base; J trimming: 5 bases; junction bases outside the gene matches: 7. The CDR3 has 16 residues.

CDR3 region: CASSYALGRENTGELFF. In nucleotides, the CDR3 is TGTGCCAGCAGTTACGCATTAGGACGGGAGAACACCGGGGAGCTGTTTTTT. The chain links TRBV6-2 or TRBV6-3 to TRBJ2-2; tentative D call: TRBD2 (5 bases). Trimming removed 2 bases at V and 1 base at J, with 14 bases between. Germline assignment: CDR1 MNHEY and CDR2 SVGEGT. This CDR3 has 17 amino acids.

In this sample, this clonotype turned up a few times. The CDR3 region is CASSIDWNYEAFF. DNA for the CDR3: TGTGCCAGTAGTATAGATTGGAACTATGAAGCTTTCTTT. The gene calls are TRBV19 and TRBJ1-1; the D is unclear. This CDR3 region has 13 residues. V lost 0 bases to trimming and J lost 7 bases, with 9 bases between them. The V gene's germline CDR1 is LNHDA and CDR2 SQIVND (reference sequence).

This clonotype was counted ten times or more. The CDR3 here is CAWSPTDTQYF. CDR3 DNA sequence: TGTGCCTGGAGCCCCACAGATACGCAGTATTTT. V is TRBV30 and J is TRBJ2-3, with D hard to call. The germline V gene encodes CDR1 GTSNPN and CDR2 SVGIG (reference sequence). Trimming stripped 3 bases from V and 2 bases from J, with 3 bases between. The CDR3 totals 11 residues. The full variable domain, its missing parts supplied by reference TRBV30 and TRBJ2-3, is SQTIHQWPATLVQPVGSPLSLECTVEGTSNPNLYWYRQAAGRGLQLLFYSVGIGQISSEVPQNLSASRPQDRQFILSSKKLLLSDSGFYLCAWSPTDTQYFGPGTRLTVL.

The J gene is TRBJ2-3, the V gene TRBV20-1, with D perhaps matching TRBD1 (6 bases). Per germline, CDR1 DFQATT and CDR2 SNEGSKA (reference sequence). The CDR3 runs to 14 residues. V was trimmed by 2 bases and J by 2 bases, leaving 11 bases between them. The CDR3 nucleotides read TGCAGTGCTAGACAGGGGACCAACACAGATACGCAGTATTTT. It translates to CSARQGTNTDTQYF.

The chain carries TRBV28 and TRBJ1-1; no clear D. The CDR3 runs 17 residues. The ends were cut back, 6 bases at V and 0 bases at J, with 20 bases in the middle. The V gene's germline CDR1 is MDHEN and CDR2 SYDVKM. The CDR3 DNA reads TGTGCCAGCAGGGACCCGAGGGCCACCCAAATGAACACTGAAGCTTTCTTT. Encoded protein: CASRDPRATQMNTEAFF.

V usage is TRBV10-2 and J usage is TRBJ1-3; D might be TRBD1 (5 bases). Germline CDR1 and CDR2: WSHSY and SAAADI. This CDR3 is built from 15 residues. V shed 8 bases and J shed 4 bases, with 18 bases lying between them. CDR3 in DNA: TGCGCCAGCTCAAGGGGTGCTGAACGGGGAAACACCATATATTTT. As protein: CASSRGAERGNTIYF.

This clonotype was recorded at least ten times. J is TRBJ1-2 and V is TRBV10-3; TRBD1 agrees at 10 bases. The V and J ends lost 6 bases and 4 bases, in that order; junction bases with no gene match: 11. CDR3 length equals 16 residues. CDR1 is ENHRY and CDR2 is SYGVKD in the germline V gene. CDR3 sequence: CAIRRTGGAPGYGYTF. In DNA form, the CDR3 reads TGTGCCATCAGGAGGACAGGGGGGGCTCCTGGCTATGGCTACACCTTC.

Regarding this clonotype: This clone may be a read error of a much larger clone one base away. This rearrangement joins TRBV20-1 to TRBJ2-7; a possible D gene is TRBD2 (5 bases). Germline assignment: CDR1 DFQATT and CDR2 SNEGSKA (reference sequence). Between the trimmed V and J ends, which lost 8 bases and 0 bases, there was a span of 14 bases. The CDR3 extends over 13 amino acids. The CDR3 is CSTPGVNSYEQYF. The CDR3 coding sequence is TGCAGTACCCCCGGGGTCAACTCCTACGAGCAGTACTTC.

This clonotype was observed many times. The V gene is TRBV13, the J gene TRBJ2-7; 9 bases match TRBD1. Germline V gene sequence: CDR1 PRHDT, CDR2 FYEKMQ (reference sequence). The CDR3 has 16 residues. The V segment lost 1 base and the J segment 5 bases; nucleotides outside the gene matches: 9. In nucleotides, the CDR3 is TGTGCCAGCAGCTTAGCCGTGACAGGGGGTTGGAACGAGCAGTACTTC. The encoded protein is CASSLAVTGGWNEQYF.

This clonotype was seen at least ten times. The V and J genes are TRBV2 and TRBJ2-7; D is uncertain. The CDR3 length is 16 residues. Deletions cut 8 bases from V and 0 bases from J, with 20 bases between. Germline lookup yields CDR1 SNHLY and CDR2 FYNNEI. CDR3 loop: CASGDVLSESSYEQYF. CDR3 nucleotides: TGTGCCAGCGGAGATGTGCTTTCGGAGAGCTCCTACGAGCAGTACTTC. Based on the CDR3 plus reference TRBV2 and TRBJ2-7, the full variable domain is EPEVTQTPSHQVTQMGQEVILRCVPISNHLYFYWYRQILGQKVEFLVSFYNNEISEKSEIFDDQFSVERPDGSNFTLKIRSTKLEDSAMYFCASGDVLSESSYEQYFGPGTRLTVT.

This clonotype was recorded many times. The rearrangement joins TRBV2 to TRBJ2-1; 11 bases agree with TRBD2. The CDR3 extends over 14 amino acids. Trimming cost V 8 bases and J 6 bases; bases outside gene matches: 6. Germline CDR1 reads SNHLY; CDR2 reads FYNNEI. CDR3 coding DNA: TGTGCCAGCTCTACTAGCGGGAGCGGCAATGAGCAGTTCTTC. Its translation: CASSTSGSGNEQFF. Combining the CDR3 with reference TRBV2 and TRBJ2-1 gives the whole variable domain EPEVTQTPSHQVTQMGQEVILRCVPISNHLYFYWYRQILGQKVEFLVSFYNNEISEKSEIFDDQFSVERPDGSNFTLKIRSTKLEDSAMYFCASSTSGSGNEQFFGPGTRLTVL.

V and J are TRBV9 and TRBJ1-2; TRBD1 is a possible D gene (6 bases). CDR3 length: 15 residues. Looked up from germline, CDR1 is SGDLS and CDR2 is YYNGEE. V shed 4 bases and J shed 5 bases, with 18 bases lying between them. The CDR3 coding sequence is TGTGCCAGCAGCCCCTCAGGGGACACGGCTTATGGCTACACCTTC. Translating it yields CASSPSGDTAYGYTF.

V and J are TRBV19 and TRBJ2-7; TRBD1 might be the D (5 bases). V lost 7 bases to trimming and J lost 0 bases, with 13 bases between them. This CDR3 is 14 amino acids long. The germline V gene encodes CDR1 LNHDA and CDR2 SQIVND (reference sequence). CDR3 loop: CASTPRQSSYEQYF. In nucleotides, the CDR3 is TGTGCCAGTACCCCTCGACAGTCCTCCTACGAGCAGTACTTC. Full variable domain (remainder filled in from reference TRBV19 and TRBJ2-7): DGGITQSPKYLFRKEGQNVTLSCEQNLNHDAMYWYRQDPGQGLRLIYYSQIVNDFQKGDIAEGYSVSREKKESFPLTVTSAQKNPTAFYLCASTPRQSSYEQYFGPGTRLTVT.

The table lists this clonotype with many counts. The CDR3 DNA follows: TGTGCCAGCAGTGAAAGGCGGCTCGCCGAGCAGTACTTC. It specifies CASSERRLAEQYF. V usage is TRBV6-1 and J usage is TRBJ2-7; no firm D call. Germline V gene lookup returns CDR1 MNHNS and CDR2 SASEGT. The CDR3 covers 13 residues. V was pared by 2 bases and J by 6 bases, with 11 bases between.

The rearrangement links TRBV27 to TRBJ2-3, with 9 bases fitting TRBD2. V lost 5 bases to trimming and J lost 2 bases; unmatched junction nucleotides: 8. The CDR3 consists of 16 residues. Germline loops: CDR1 MNHEY, CDR2 SMNVEV (reference sequence). This CDR3 reads CASSPIAGALTDTQYF. As DNA, the CDR3 is TGTGCCAGCAGTCCCATAGCGGGAGCCCTCACAGATACGCAGTATTTT.